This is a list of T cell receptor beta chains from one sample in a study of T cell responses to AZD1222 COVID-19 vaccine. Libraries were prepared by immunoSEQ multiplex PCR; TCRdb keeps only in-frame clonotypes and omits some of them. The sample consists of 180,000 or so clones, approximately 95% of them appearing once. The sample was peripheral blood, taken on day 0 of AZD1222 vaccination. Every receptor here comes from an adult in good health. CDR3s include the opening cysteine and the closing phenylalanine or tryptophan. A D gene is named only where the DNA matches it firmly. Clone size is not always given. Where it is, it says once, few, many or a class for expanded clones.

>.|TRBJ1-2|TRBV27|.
TGTGCCAGCAGCCTCCGGCCGGACGGGGGCTTTGGCTACACCTTC
CASSLRPDGGFGYTF
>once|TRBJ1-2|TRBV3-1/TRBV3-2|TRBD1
TGTGCCAGCAGCCACCAGGACAGGGCAAGTGGCTACACCTTC
CASSHQDRASGYTF
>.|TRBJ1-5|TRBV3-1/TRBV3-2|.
TGTGCCAGCAGCCATTCCCGGGGCACTAGCAATCAGCCCCAGCATTTT
CASSHSRGTSNQPQHF
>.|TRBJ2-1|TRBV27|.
TGTGCCAGCAGGGGGAGATTGCGGAACAATGAGCAGTTCTTC
CASRGRLRNNEQFF
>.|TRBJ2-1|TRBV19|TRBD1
TGTGCCAGTAGTATATTAGGGGGACAGGCCTACAATGAGCAGTTCTTC
CASSILGGQAYNEQFF
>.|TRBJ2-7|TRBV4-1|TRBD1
TGCGCCAGCAGTTGGTCCGCTACAGGGGCGGCGTACGAGCAGTACTTC
CASSWSATGAAYEQYF
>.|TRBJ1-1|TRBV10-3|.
TGTGCCATCAGTGAGTCGGCGGGGAAGATGAACACTGAAGCTTTCTTT
CAISESAGKMNTEAFF
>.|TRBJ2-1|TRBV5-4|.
TGTGCCAGCAGCTTGGAATCCAGGCGGCACAACAATGAGCAGTTCTTC
CASSLESRRHNNEQFF
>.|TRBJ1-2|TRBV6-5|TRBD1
TGTGCCAGCCTAACGACAGGGGGCTATGGCTACACCTTC
CASLTTGGYGYTF
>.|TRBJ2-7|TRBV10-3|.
TGTGCCATCAGAGGCAACTACGAGCAGTACTTC
CAIRGNYEQYF
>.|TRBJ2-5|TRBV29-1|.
TGCAGCGTTGCATTGTACCAGGGGACACAAGAGACCCAGTACTTC
CSVALYQGTQETQYF
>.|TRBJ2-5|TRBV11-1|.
TGTGCCAGCAGCATTCCCCGAGAGGTGGAGACCCAGTACTTC
CASSIPREVETQYF
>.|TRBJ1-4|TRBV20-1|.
TGCAGTGCTAGTCGCGGACCGAGGGGTGAAAAACTGTTTTTT
CSASRGPRGEKLFF
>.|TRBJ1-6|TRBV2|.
TGTGCCGGTTTTTCCGGAAACCGGAATTCACCCCTCCACTTT
CAGFSGNRNSPLHF
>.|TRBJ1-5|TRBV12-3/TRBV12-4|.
TGTGCCAGCAGTCAGAATAGCAATCAGCCCCAGCATTTT
CASSQNSNQPQHF
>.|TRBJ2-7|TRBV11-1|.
TGTGCCAGCAGCTTCCGGGGACAACACTACGAGCAGTACTTC
CASSFRGQHYEQYF
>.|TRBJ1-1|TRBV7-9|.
TGTGCCAGCAGCTTAATGGCGGGGAACACTGAAGCTTTCTTT
CASSLMAGNTEAFF
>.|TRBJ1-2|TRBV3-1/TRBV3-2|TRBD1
TGTGCCAGCAGTCTACAGGGGGGTGTCTATGGCTACACCTTC
CASSLQGGVYGYTF
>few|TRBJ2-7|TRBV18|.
TGTGCCAGCTCACCGGTCGCGGAGGAGCAGTACTTC
CASSPVAEEQYF
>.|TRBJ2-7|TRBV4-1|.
TGCGCCAGCAGCCAAGTACACGTATCCTACGAGCAGTACTTC
CASSQVHVSYEQYF
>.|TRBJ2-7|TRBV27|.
TGTGCCAGCAGCCCGGTGACTTCCTCCTACGAGCAGTACTTC
CASSPVTSSYEQYF
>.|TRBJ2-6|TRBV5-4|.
TGTGCCAGCAGCTTGGTGGAGGGACGGGGAGGGGCCAACGTCCTGACTTTC
CASSLVEGRGGANVLTF
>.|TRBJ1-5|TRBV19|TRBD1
TGTGCCAGTAAGAGACAGGGGGTGCGTCAGCCCCAGCATTTT
CASKRQGVRQPQHF
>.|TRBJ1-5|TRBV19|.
TGTGCCAGTAGGATATACAGGGACCAGCCCCAGCATTTT
CASRIYRDQPQHF
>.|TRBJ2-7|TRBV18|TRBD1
TGTGCCAGCTCACCAATTATTTCGTTGGGACAGAGCAAGAAAGTCTACGAGCAGTACTTC
CASSPIISLGQSKKVYEQYF
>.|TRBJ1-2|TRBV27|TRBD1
TGTGCCAGCAGCACCCTACAGGGGTCGGACTATGGCTACACCTTC
CASSTLQGSDYGYTF
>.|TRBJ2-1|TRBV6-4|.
TGTGCCAGCAGTGACTCCCAGGACACCACGAGGGATGAGCAGTTCTTC
CASSDSQDTTRDEQFF
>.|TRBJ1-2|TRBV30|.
TGTGCCTGGAGTGTACAACAGGGCAGCACCTTC
CAWSVQQGSTF
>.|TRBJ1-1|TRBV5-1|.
TGCGCCAGCAGCTTGGATGGGGGGTTGCACACTGAAGCTTTCTTT
CASSLDGGLHTEAFF
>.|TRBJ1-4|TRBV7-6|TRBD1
TGTGCCAGCAGCAGAAAGACAGGGAGCGCAACTAATGAAAAACTGTTTTTT
CASSRKTGSATNEKLFF
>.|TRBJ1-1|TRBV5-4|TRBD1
TGTGCCAGCAGCTCTCAGGGGGCTTACACTGAAGCTTTCTTT
CASSSQGAYTEAFF
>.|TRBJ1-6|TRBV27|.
TGTGCCAGCAGCCGGCAAGACAGGCTTGCTTCACCCCTCCACTTT
CASSRQDRLASPLHF
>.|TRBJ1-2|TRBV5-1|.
TGCGCCAGCAGCCCTGGACAGACTAACTATGGCTACACCTTC
CASSPGQTNYGYTF